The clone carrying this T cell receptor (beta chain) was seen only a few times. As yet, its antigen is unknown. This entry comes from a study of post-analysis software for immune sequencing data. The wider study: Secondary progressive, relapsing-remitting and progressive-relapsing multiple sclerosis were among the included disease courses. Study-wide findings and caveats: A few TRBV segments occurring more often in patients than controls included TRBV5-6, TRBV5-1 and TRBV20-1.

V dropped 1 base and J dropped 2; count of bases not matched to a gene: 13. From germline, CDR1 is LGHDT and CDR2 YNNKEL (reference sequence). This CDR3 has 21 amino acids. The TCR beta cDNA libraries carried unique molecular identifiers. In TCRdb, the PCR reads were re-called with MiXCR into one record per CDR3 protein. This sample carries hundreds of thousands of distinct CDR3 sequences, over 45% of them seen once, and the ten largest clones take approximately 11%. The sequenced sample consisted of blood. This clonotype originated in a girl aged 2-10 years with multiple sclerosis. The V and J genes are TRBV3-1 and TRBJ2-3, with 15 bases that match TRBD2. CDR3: CASSQGRTSGLAGGVTDTQYF. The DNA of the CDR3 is TGTGCCAGCAGCCAAGGCAGAACGAGCGGACTAGCGGGAGGGGTCACAGATACGCAGTATTTT.